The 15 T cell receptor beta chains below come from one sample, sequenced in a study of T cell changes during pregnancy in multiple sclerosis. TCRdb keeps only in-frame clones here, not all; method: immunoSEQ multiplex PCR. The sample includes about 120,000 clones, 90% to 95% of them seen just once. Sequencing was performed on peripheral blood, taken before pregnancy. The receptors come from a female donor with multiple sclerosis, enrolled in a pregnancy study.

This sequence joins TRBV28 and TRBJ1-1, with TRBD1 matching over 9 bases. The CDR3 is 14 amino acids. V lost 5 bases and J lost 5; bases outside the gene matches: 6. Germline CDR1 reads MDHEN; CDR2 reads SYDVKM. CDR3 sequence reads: CASSPGTGRTEAFF. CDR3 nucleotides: TGTGCCAGCAGTCCCGGGACAGGGCGGACTGAAGCTTTCTTT.

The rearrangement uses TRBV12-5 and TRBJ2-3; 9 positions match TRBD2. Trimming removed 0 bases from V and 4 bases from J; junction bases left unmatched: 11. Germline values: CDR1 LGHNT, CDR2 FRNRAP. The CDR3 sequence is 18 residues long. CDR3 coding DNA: TGTGCTAGTGGTTTGGTACTATTCCCAGCGGGAGGTGCAGATACGCAGTATTTT. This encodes CASGLVLFPAGGADTQYF.

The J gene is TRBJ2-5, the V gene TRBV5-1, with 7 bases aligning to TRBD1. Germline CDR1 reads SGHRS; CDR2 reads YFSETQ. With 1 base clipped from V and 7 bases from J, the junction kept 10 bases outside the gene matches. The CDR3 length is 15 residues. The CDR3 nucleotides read TGCGCCAGCAGCTTGACTGGACCGGACAGGTCGACCCAGTACTTC. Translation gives CASSLTGPDRSTQYF.

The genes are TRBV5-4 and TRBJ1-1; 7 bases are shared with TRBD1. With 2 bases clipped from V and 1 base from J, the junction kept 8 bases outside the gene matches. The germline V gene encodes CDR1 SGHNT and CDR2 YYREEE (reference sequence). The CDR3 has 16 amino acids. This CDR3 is CASSFRTGEENTEAFF. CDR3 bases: TGTGCCAGCAGCTTTAGAACAGGGGAGGAGAACACTGAAGCTTTCTTT.

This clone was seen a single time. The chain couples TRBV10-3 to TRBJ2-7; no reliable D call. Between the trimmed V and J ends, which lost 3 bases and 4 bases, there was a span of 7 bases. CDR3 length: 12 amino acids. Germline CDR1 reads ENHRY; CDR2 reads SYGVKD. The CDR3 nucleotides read TGTGCCATCAGTGAAATCCGTTACGAGCAGTACTTC. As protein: CAISEIRYEQYF.

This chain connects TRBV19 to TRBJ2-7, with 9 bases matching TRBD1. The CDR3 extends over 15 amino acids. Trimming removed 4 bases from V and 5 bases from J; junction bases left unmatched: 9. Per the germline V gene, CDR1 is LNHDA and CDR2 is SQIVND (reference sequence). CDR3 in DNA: TGTGCCAGTAGTAGGTCCGGGACAGGGACCCACGAGCAGTACTTC. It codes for CASSRSGTGTHEQYF.

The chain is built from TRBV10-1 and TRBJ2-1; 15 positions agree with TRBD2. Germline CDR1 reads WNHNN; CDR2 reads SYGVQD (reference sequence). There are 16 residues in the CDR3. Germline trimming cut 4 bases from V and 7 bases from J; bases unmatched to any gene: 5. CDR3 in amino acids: CASSGGLAGGGNEQFF. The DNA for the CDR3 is TGCGCCAGCAGTGGGGGACTAGCGGGAGGTGGGAATGAGCAGTTCTTC.

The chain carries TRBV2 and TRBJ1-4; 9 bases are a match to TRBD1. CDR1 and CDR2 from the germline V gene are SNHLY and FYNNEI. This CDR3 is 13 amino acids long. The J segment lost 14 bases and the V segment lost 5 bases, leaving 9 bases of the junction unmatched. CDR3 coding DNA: TGTGCCAGCAGTCTACAGGGGGCTGGTGGGCTGTTTTTT. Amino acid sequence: CASSLQGAGGLFF.

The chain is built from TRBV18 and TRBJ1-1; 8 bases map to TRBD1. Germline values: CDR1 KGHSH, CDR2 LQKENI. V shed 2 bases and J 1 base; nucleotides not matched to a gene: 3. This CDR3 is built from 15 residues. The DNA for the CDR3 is TGTGCCAGCTCACCAGGCCAGGGGGCGAACACTGAAGCTTTCTTT. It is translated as CASSPGQGANTEAFF.

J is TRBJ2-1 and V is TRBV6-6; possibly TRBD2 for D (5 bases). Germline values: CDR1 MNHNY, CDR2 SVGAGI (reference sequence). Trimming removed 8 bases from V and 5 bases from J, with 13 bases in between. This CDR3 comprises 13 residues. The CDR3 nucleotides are TGTGCCAGCCGAGGACTTTTCCACAATGAGCAGTTCTTC. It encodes CASRGLFHNEQFF.

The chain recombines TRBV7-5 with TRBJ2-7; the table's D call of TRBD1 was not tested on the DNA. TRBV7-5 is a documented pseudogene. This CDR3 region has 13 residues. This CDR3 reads CVRSLTGGYEQYF. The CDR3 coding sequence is TGTGTCAGAAGCTTAACAGGTGGATACGAGCAGTACTTC.

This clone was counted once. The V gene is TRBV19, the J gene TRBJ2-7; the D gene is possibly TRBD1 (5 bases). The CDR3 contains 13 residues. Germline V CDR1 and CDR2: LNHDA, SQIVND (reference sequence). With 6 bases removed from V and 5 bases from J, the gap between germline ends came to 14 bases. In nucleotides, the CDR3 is TGTGCCAGTAGCCCCCAGGGTAAGGACGAGCAGTACTTC. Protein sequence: CASSPQGKDEQYF.

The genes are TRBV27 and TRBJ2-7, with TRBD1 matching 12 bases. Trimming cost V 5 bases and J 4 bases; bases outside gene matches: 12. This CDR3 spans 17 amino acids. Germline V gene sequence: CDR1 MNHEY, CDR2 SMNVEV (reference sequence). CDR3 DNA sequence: TGTGCCAGCAGTCTCCGGGGGGGGACAGGGGGCATATACGAGCAGTACTTC. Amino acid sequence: CASSLRGGTGGIYEQYF.

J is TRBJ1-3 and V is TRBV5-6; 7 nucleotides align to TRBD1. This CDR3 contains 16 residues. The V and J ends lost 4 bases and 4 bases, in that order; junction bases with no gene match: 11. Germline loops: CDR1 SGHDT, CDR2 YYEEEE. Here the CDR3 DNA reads TGTGCCAGCAGCATAAGACAGGGATTGGGAGGAAACACCATATATTTT. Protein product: CASSIRQGLGGNTIYF.

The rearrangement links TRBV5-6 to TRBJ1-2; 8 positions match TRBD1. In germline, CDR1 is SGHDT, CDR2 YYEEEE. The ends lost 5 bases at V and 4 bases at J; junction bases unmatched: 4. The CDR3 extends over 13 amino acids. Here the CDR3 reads CASSSQGGYGYTF. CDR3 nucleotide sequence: TGTGCCAGCAGTTCACAGGGGGGCTATGGCTACACCTTC.